This T cell receptor beta chain was captured in a study of shared clonotypes between healthy human individuals. The V end lost 6 bases, the J end lost 8 bases, and 10 bases lay between the germline ends. Germline CDR1 is SNHLY and CDR2 is FYNNEI. This CDR3 is built from 12 residues. Method: immunoSEQ multiplex PCR; TCRdb's copy keeps in-frame clones and lacks some. Among 2 million to 2.5 million clones listed, just under 95% were seen once. This rearrangement joins TRBV2 to TRBJ1-4, with a weak D call TRBD1 (5 bases). The TCR was taken from a young man in good health. Some clones in this sample may be carry-over from other donors' samples. Specimen: naive CD4+ T cells from PBMCs. As for subset: CD45RA+ positively selected. CDR3 sequence reads: CASSGNREKLFF. The CDR3 bases are TGTGCCAGCAGCGGTAACAGGGAAAAACTGTTTTTT. Full variable domain (rest looked up from reference TRBV2 and TRBJ1-4): EPEVTQTPSHQVTQMGQEVILRCVPISNHLYFYWYRQILGQKVEFLVSFYNNEISEKSEIFDDQFSVERPDGSNFTLKIRSTKLEDSAMYFCASSGNREKLFFGSGTQLSVL.